This T cell receptor (beta chain) was sequenced during a study of T-cell reconstitution after alpha-beta-depleted transplantation in children. General study findings and limits: Alpha-beta T cells present about two months after transplant were reported to originate from several hundred expanded graft clones. Some patients' high day-60 TCRbeta diversity was traced to surviving recipient T cells and thymic progenitors. The authors attributed T-cell counts and diversity one year after transplant mostly to newly produced T cells.

Unique molecular identifiers were incorporated during preparation of the TCRbeta library. TCRdb called the PCR reads again in MiXCR, with one record for every CDR3 protein. The sample yields around 670,000 distinct CDR3 sequences, approximately 14% seen once. This clonotype was seen a few times. Its specificity is not known. After removal of 6 bases from V and 4 bases from J, the junction contained 14 bases not matched to a gene. Germline assignment: CDR1 DFQATT and CDR2 SNEGSKA (reference sequence). The CDR3 totals 15 residues. The specimen was PBMCs, collected before TCRalphabeta/CD19-depleted stem cell transplant. This TCR was recovered from a girl aged 2-10 years with congenital amegakaryocytic thrombocytopenia, due to receive a stem cell transplant. The rearrangement joins TRBV20-1 to TRBJ2-5; 7 bases match TRBD1. CDR3 coding DNA: TGCAGTGCCTCGAGCCGGACAGGCGTCGCAGAGACCCAGTACTTC. It specifies CSASSRTGVAETQYF.